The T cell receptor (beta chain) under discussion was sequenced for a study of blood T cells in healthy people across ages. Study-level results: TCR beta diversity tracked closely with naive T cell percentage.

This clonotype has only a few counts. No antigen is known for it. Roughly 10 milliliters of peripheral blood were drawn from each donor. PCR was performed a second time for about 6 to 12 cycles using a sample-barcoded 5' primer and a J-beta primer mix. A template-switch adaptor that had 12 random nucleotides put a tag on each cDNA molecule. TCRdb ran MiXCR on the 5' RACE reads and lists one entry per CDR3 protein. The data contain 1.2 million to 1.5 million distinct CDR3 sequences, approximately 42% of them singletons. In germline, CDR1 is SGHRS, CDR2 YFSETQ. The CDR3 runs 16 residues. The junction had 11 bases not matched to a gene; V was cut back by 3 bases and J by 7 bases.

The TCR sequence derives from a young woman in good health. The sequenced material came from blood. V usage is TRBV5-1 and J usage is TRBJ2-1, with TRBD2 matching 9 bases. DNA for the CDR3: TGCGCCAGCAGCTATGGGATAGAGCGGGGGGTAAATGAGCAGTTCTTC. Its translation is CASSYGIERGVNEQFF.